A selection of T cell receptor beta chains follows, all from one sample in a study of cytomegalovirus exposure and HLA in healthy donors. The protocol was immunoSEQ multiplex PCR, while the TCRdb copy is restricted to in-frame clones and leaves out a portion. The sample has 99,000 or so clones, about 80% seen once. Sequenced material: PBMCs. Source of these receptors: a man aged 30 to 45 in good health and CMV-seronegative. The CDR3 runs from the conserved cysteine through the conserved F or W. Fields, in order: V gene, CDR3 protein.

TRBV7-6 | CASSKDRGVSGANVLTF
TRBV30 | CAWSKMLQAGSGNTIYF
TRBV19 | CASSRGNQPQHF
TRBV6-6 | CASRRTGTDSNQPQHF
TRBV5-4 | CASSLEATGGYGYTF
TRBV10-1 | CASCDTGSYEQYF
TRBV2 | CASWAGSSEQFF
TRBV28 | CASSSRDREQYF
TRBV5-1 | CASSLPAGGTGELFF
TRBV10-3 | CAIGREQGRNEQYF
TRBV7-5 | CARSYRAGNQPQHF
TRBV6-1 | CASSVPPGREAYEQYF
TRBV9 | CASSVGLAGFATGANVLTF
TRBV19 | CASSRDRGAGANVLTF
TRBV28 | CASSLDGVYSNQPQHF
TRBV2 | CASRGLAGGTQYF
TRBV7-8 | CASSVLGQGSSNEAFF
TRBV7-9 | CASSLVARDNSPLHF
TRBV19 | CASSIRRIGANVLTF
TRBV30 | CAWTSGGEKLFF
TRBV7-9 | CASSPRQGPADTQYF
TRBV9 | CASSVVSESEAFF
TRBV5-1 | CASSSGDSLTTQAFF
TRBV2 | CASSSGTRGGQPQHF
TRBV5-8 | CASSLTLGTDTQYF
TRBV2 | CASSVGTGIRNSPLHF
TRBV11-3 | CASSPRGVNEQFF
TRBV6-5 | CASRRTSGIYEQYF
TRBV5-8 | CASSRTRAGSETQYF
TRBV5-6 | CASSPGQVGSSLNTEAFF
TRBV2 | CASRGFGRGLEQYF
TRBV5-1 | CASSLDTSEKLFF
TRBV9 | CASSTRQGAGGDTEAFF
TRBV6-5 | CATQTGGQETQYF
TRBV6-5 | CATLDTSYEQYF
TRBV4-2 | CASSQEQGEETQYF
TRBV7-3 | CASSLIGTSGIETQYF
TRBV5-4 | CASSFEETAVEAFF
TRBV6-5 | CASSYATVGYGYTF
TRBV5-1 | CASSLGTLDTGELFF
TRBV6-1 | CASRLRQAPSLEQYF
TRBV12-5 | CASGYTTGGTNYGYTF
TRBV4-2 | CASSQGGRVSGHQETQYF
TRBV10-3 | CATNPRSEVQETQYF
TRBV5-6 | CASSLRGLHGYTF
TRBV10-3 | CAISQQLSYNSPLHF
TRBV11-1 | CASRAWREGQETQYF
TRBV9 | CASSEGQGHEKLFF
TRBV7-2 | CASSSPRGTGGTGANVLTF
TRBV25-1 | CASSLGTSTWTEAFF
TRBV6-1 | CASSRPNTGELFF
TRBV5-4 | CASSPSGGLNNEQFF
TRBV6-1 | CASSESGTPATQYF
TRBV19 | CASSMGSLNIQYF
TRBV6-6 | CASRGNNEQFF
TRBV7-9 | CASSLGDSLNTEAFF
TRBV5-6 | CASSSGQFYEQYF
TRBV6-1 | CASSETGFIPQFF
TRBV30 | CAWMSRGSGIQYF